These T cell receptor beta chains were read from a single sample in a study of T-cell reconstitution after alpha-beta-depleted transplantation in children. TCRdb re-derived calls from the PCR reads in MiXCR, one entry per CDR3 protein. The profile covers approximately 640,000 distinct CDR3 sequences, with 16% appearing a single time and 0.9% to 1.2% taken by the ten largest. The sample consisted of PBMCs from the stem cell graft donor, taken from the stem cell graft. The receptors were sampled from a human donor who donated a stem cell graft to a child with acute myeloid leukemia. The CDR3 runs from the conserved cysteine through the conserved F or W. A D gene is named only where the DNA matches it firmly. The size entry is marked missing in some rows and otherwise reads once, few, many or a size class.

>TRBV10-2|many|.|TRBJ1-6
CASSETTLYSPLHF
TGCGCCAGCAGTGAGACCACGCTGTATTCACCCCTCCACTTT
>TRBV12-3/TRBV12-4|many|TRBD2|TRBJ2-5
CASSPTSGGRGGTQYF
TGTGCCAGCAGCCCTACTAGCGGGGGTCGTGGAGGGACCCAGTACTTC
>TRBV20-1|many|.|TRBJ1-1
CSASYQGTTEAFF
TGCAGTGCTAGTTACCAGGGCACCACTGAAGCTTTCTTT
>TRBV20-1|.|.|TRBJ1-4
CSASRGGGKEKLFF
TGCAGTGCTTCCCGGGGGGGGGGAAAAGAAAAACTGTTTTTT
>TRBV7-2|many|.|TRBJ1-1
CASSLAGVRGAEAFF
TGTGCCAGCAGCTTAGCGGGGGTCAGGGGCGCTGAAGCTTTCTTT
>TRBV30|many|TRBD1|TRBJ2-7
CAWSSGTGDEQYF
TGTGCCTGGAGTTCCGGGACAGGGGATGAGCAGTACTTC
>TRBV5-1|many|TRBD1|TRBJ2-3
CASSLNAGGASDTQYF
TGCGCCAGCAGCTTGAATGCAGGGGGCGCATCAGATACGCAGTATTTT
>TRBV12-3/TRBV12-4|many|.|TRBJ2-7
CASSSGHPEQYF
TGTGCCAGCAGTTCGGGACACCCGGAGCAGTACTTC
>TRBV10-3|many|.|TRBJ2-6
CAISEKGANVLTF
TGTGCCATCAGTGAGAAAGGGGCCAACGTCCTGACTTTC
>TRBV21-1|many|.|TRBJ2-7
CACPIGEQYF
TGTGCCTGTCCAATCGGCGAGCAGTACTTC
>TRBV9|many|.|TRBJ2-1
CASSVVPSSYNEQFF
TGTGCCAGCAGCGTAGTGCCTAGCTCCTACAATGAGCAGTTCTTC
>TRBV5-5|many|.|TRBJ2-1
CASSYRTPLIYNEQFF
TGTGCCAGCAGCTACAGGACACCTCTTATTTACAATGAGCAGTTCTTC
>TRBV24-1|.|TRBD1|TRBJ2-7
CATGQGDSSYEQYF
TGTGCCACCGGACAGGGGGACAGCTCCTACGAGCAGTACTTC